The TCR beta chain described here comes from a study of technical replicates of blood from a handful of donors. Here immunoSEQ multiplex PCR was the method, and the copy in TCRdb shows in-frame clones only, minus some. The data contain 65,000 to 95,000 clones, nearly 98% of them singletons. Germline-derived CDR1 and CDR2 are MGHDK and SYGVNS. Trimming cost V 8 bases and J 1 base, with 11 bases left between them. The CDR3 loop spans 13 amino acids. V usage is TRBV25-1 and J usage is TRBJ2-5; D is possibly TRBD2 (5 bases). The sequenced material came from T cells isolated from PBMCs. The TCR sequence derives from a human donor in good health. The CDR3 bases are TGTGCCAGCTCGGTGGGGAGCCAAGAGACCCAGTACTTC. Translating gives CASSVGSQETQYF.